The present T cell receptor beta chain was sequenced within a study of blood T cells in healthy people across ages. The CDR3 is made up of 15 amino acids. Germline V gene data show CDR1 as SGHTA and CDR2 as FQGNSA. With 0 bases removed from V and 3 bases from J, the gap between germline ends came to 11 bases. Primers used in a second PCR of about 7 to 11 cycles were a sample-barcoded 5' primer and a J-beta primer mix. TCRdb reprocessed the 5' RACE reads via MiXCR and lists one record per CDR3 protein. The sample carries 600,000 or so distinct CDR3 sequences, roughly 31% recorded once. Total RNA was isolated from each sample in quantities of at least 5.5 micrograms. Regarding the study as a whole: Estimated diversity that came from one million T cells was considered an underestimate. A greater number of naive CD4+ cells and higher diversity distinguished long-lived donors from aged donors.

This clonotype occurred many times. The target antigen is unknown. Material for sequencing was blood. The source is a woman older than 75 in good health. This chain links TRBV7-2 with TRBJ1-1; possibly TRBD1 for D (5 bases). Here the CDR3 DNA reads TGTGCCAGCAGCTTAGCCGTGCGGGGCGACACTGAAGCTTTCTTT. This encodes CASSLAVRGDTEAFF.